Each of the 9 T cell receptor beta chains below was sequenced from the same sample in a study of T-cell memory formation after mild COVID-19 (dated by TCRdb to the early 2020s). Library method: 5' RACE. The sequencer was an Illumina NovaSeq 6000. TCRdb trimmed public reads at Q25 via fastp, called clones via MiXCR and kept in-frame beta chains. Each CDR3 protein appears once, grouped with its most common genes and DNA. This sample comprises roughly 150,000 distinct CDR3 sequences, about 14% of them detected only once. Of the sample, 12% to 15% is held by the ten largest clones. The sample taken for sequencing was PBMCs or a T cell subset sorted from them (not recorded which). These receptors were taken from an adult woman who had mild COVID-19 (a few samples of this study predate the infection). The sample titles of this study are shuffled in the database, so cell type and time point are left out; the donor was told from shared clones.

DNA for the CDR3: TGTGCCAGCAGCGCAGGGATAGGGGTAGAGACTGAAGCTTTCTTT. It specifies CASSAGIGVETEAFF. The chain couples TRBV7-2 to TRBJ1-1, with D possibly matching TRBD1 (5 bases). Trimming cost V 5 bases and J 5 bases, with 18 bases left between them. Germline-derived CDR1 and CDR2 are SGHTA and FQGNSA. This CDR3 region has 15 residues.

The CDR3 is CASSRLASTDTQYF. CDR3 sequence (DNA): TGTGCCAGCAGCCGACTAGCCAGCACAGATACGCAGTATTTT. The chain has TRBV7-9 and TRBJ2-3; 7 bases match TRBD2. Germline V gene data show CDR1 as SEHNR and CDR2 as FQNEAQ (reference sequence). Trimming at V came to 5 bases and at J to 0 bases, leaving 2 bases not matched to a gene. The CDR3 covers 14 residues.

This clonotype was observed a handful of times. This chain connects TRBV20-1 to TRBJ2-2; tentative D call: TRBD2 (6 bases). The germline V gene encodes CDR1 DFQATT and CDR2 SNEGSKA (reference sequence). Trimming shortened V by 1 base and J by 2 bases, and 17 bases separated the two germline ends. The CDR3 extends over 17 amino acids. The CDR3 loop reads CSARAPGVARNTGELFF. CDR3 in DNA: TGCAGTGCTAGAGCGCCGGGGGTAGCGAGAAACACCGGGGAGCTGTTTTTT.

This rearrangement joins TRBV9 to TRBJ2-3; 12 bases agree with TRBD2. V lost 4 bases to trimming and J lost 0 bases; unmatched junction nucleotides: 12. Germline CDR1 is SGDLS and CDR2 is YYNGEE. This CDR3 spans 19 amino acids. The CDR3 sequence: CASSTTSGRSARSTDTQYF. The CDR3 DNA reads TGTGCCAGCAGCACAACTAGCGGGAGGTCCGCCCGTAGCACAGATACGCAGTATTTT.

This clonotype was counted a few times. The chain couples TRBV7-9 to TRBJ2-1, with D unclear. The CDR3 loop spans 18 amino acids. V shed 2 bases and J shed 2 bases, with 19 bases lying between them. Per the germline V gene, CDR1 is SEHNR and CDR2 is FQNEAQ (reference sequence). The CDR3 DNA is TGTGCCAGCAGCTTAAAACATTGGGAACAGTCGGCCTACAATGAGCAGTTCTTC. Translated: CASSLKHWEQSAYNEQFF. The variable domain in full, with the rest retrieved from reference TRBV7-9 and TRBJ2-1, is DTGVSQNPRHKITKRGQNVTFRCDPISEHNRLYWYRQTLGQGPEFLTYFQNEAQLEKSRLLSDRFSAERPKGSFSTLEIQRTEQGDSAMYLCASSLKHWEQSAYNEQFFGPGTRLTVL.

Only a few counts were recorded for this clonotype. The chain carries TRBV11-1 and TRBJ2-1; TRBD1 aligns across 8 bases. Germline loops: CDR1 SGHAT, CDR2 FQDESV (reference sequence). The CDR3 covers 18 residues. The J segment lost 6 bases and the V segment lost 2 bases, leaving 15 bases of the junction unmatched. In DNA form, the CDR3 reads TGTGCCAGCAGCTTATGGTTGAGGGCAGGGGGCTTCGTCAATGAGCAGTTCTTC. Protein: CASSLWLRAGGFVNEQFF.

This clonotype was picked up a small number of times. The chain uses TRBV12-3 or TRBV12-4 and TRBJ1-4, with D possibly matching TRBD1 (5 bases). The ends were cut back, 1 base at V and 5 bases at J, with 17 bases in the middle. This CDR3 spans 17 amino acids. CDR3 sequence reads: CASSLGAGTTLNEKLFF. The CDR3, as DNA: TGTGCCAGCAGTTTAGGGGCAGGGACGACGCTCAATGAAAAACTGTTTTTT.

This clonotype occurred a few times. The V call is TRBV4-1, the J call TRBJ1-2; D unresolved. The CDR3 runs to 12 residues. V gave up 0 bases and J gave up 8 bases, with 7 bases separating them. The germline V gene encodes CDR1 MGHRA and CDR2 YSYEKL. The CDR3 sequence is CASSQDLKGYTF. The CDR3 DNA is TGCGCCAGCAGCCAAGATCTGAAAGGCTACACCTTC.

The chain uses TRBV5-1 and TRBJ2-1, with 10 bases aligning to TRBD1. The CDR3 covers 14 residues. V was clipped by 10 bases and J by 7 bases; unmatched bases: 11. The germline V gene encodes CDR1 SGHRS and CDR2 YFSETQ. The CDR3 is CASDSGQGWNEQFF. CDR3 nucleotides: TGCGCCTCTGATTCGGGACAGGGGTGGAATGAGCAGTTCTTC.